The TCR beta chain under discussion was sequenced for a study of T cells in Graves' hyperthyroidism and ophthalmopathy. Uncontrolled infection, other autoimmune disease, pregnancy or lactation disqualified patients from enrolment. This clonotype was observed a single time. The antigen is not known. A read error may explain this, as a much larger clone is one base away. There were TCR beta CDR3 regions amplified from RNA transcripts. RT-PCR in the first round (using the HTBI primer set) targeted the TCR CDR3. TCRdb reprocessed the multiplex PCR reads with MiXCR, giving one entry per CDR3 protein. The sample holds approximately 590,000 distinct CDR3 sequences, roughly 50% seen once. Study conclusions and caveats: The model forecast ophthalmopathy, anticipating it by a median roughly 6 months before onset. Most thyroid clonotypes expanded above 0.001 appeared in blood too.

Germline CDR1 reads KGHDR; CDR2 reads SFDVKD. This CDR3 contains 14 residues. Trimming removed 12 bases from V and 6 bases from J, with 19 bases in between. The chain is built from TRBV24-1 and TRBJ1-4; D is unresolved. Sequencing input: peripheral blood or thyroid tissue (not recorded which). This TCR derives from a woman aged 18-29 years with Graves' hyperthyroidism. The CDR3 region has the DNA TGTGCCGCCGGCACTCACGGGCCAGATGAAAAACTGTTTTTT. This sequence encodes CAAGTHGPDEKLFF.